This T cell receptor (beta chain) was captured by sequencing in a study of cytomegalovirus exposure and HLA in healthy donors (dated by TCRdb to about 2017). For context, the study as a whole: An earlier analysis of approximately 640 of the donors reported 250 to 350 Gb of sequence data and 117 million unique TCR beta sequences from about 200 million T cells. An early release covering 550 to 650 HLA-typed donors comprised about 300 gigabases of sequencing data and around 80 million unique TCR sequences. The genetic ancestry cluster associated with self-reported Caucasian donors included 81% of the roughly 400 genotyped donors. The study aimed to test whether cataloging public T cell receptors could reveal signatures of past pathogen exposure. Using immunosequencing, the study profiled T cell repertoires from 550 to 750 subjects and related those repertoires to cytomegalovirus serostatus. In addition to the first cohort of around 670 subjects, a separate validation cohort of some 120 different subjects was used. To predict cytomegalovirus infection status, the study brought together high-throughput TCR immunosequencing, statistical association of individual TCRs with disease status, and machine learning. To study patterns of TCR occurrence, a later analysis re-analyzed previously published TCR beta repertoires from hundreds of donors and added high-resolution HLA genotyping. In the later analysis, no new phenotypic data were used to find candidate immune exposures; instead, reliance was placed on TCR beta sequences and their occurrence across donors. An earlier analysis of approximately 630 of the donors applied high-throughput TCR beta sequencing to assess whether each TCR beta V gene segment acted as functional or pseudogenic. Donor age, sex, ethnicity and CMV serostatus were compiled alongside the repertoire data. In a later genetic analysis, genome-wide SNP genotypes for about three fifths of the roughly 670 donors were used, and that subset was treated as a discovery cohort. Every discovery cohort repertoire had been produced on one sequencing platform. Both class I and class II loci were covered by HLA typing, at four-digit resolution. Typing coverage varied by locus: about 629-640 donors for A, B, C, DRB1 and DQB1; approximately 500 for DQA1; approximately 610 for DPA1; 400 to 480 for DPB1. Because of strong linkage in the cohort, five DR-DQ haplotypes were treated as single units for association and clustering. On average, 235,054 unique TCR beta nucleotide sequences were sequenced per donor among a few hundred genotyped donors of the cohort, with around 19% of those sequences being non-productive. Broader findings and caveats from the paper: The 87-base-pair reads could not distinguish some IMGT-functional V segments, including TRBV6-2 and TRBV6-3, so those segments were excluded. A later analysis found that HLA-associated TCR beta chains were more clonally expanded and had lower generation probabilities than equally common non-associated chains. Because HLA typing was unavailable for some donors at each locus, only the typed subset was used in association tests. According to the authors, the approach could potentially be generalized to other disease states and immunological phenotypes. In vitro tests confirmed that a few of the cytomegalovirus-associated TCR beta chains recognize cytomegalovirus antigens. In a later genetic analysis, a missense DCLRE1C variant was associated with V-gene and J-gene trimming of TCR beta chains, and the association was replicated in an independent cohort. According to a later analysis, most CMV-associated TCR beta chains appeared to be HLA-restricted, and the HLA associations seemed to be driven largely by CMV exposure. While some public TCRs were present in many individuals, most TCR sequences turned up only very rarely across donors. In an earlier analysis of 587 of the donors, most TCR beta V segments appeared in productive rearrangements about 87% or about 30% of the time, broadly matching IMGT annotations. In the study, approximately 160 TCR beta chains were listed as associated with cytomegalovirus. In this cohort, only TCR beta chains were sequenced, and detectable features were limited by the absence of alpha or paired-chain data. Cytomegalovirus status was reported to be diagnosed by the classifier with high specificity and sensitivity in both the original and validation cohorts. Correlated functional status among segregating V segments might reflect linkage disequilibrium, but an unknown experimental factor could not be ruled out. A later genetic analysis reported fewer N-insertions in productive TCRs among donors in an Asian-associated ancestry cluster than the roughly 670-donor mean. Immune exposure information for the cohort was limited to CMV serostatus. The sequencing pipeline was judged likely to have produced a cluster of highly shared sequence variants as a technical artifact. In a later analysis, the rate of TCR association differed among HLA loci, with DRB1 alleles having the most associated TCRs and HLA-C alleles having the fewest. In a later analysis, several top co-occurrence clusters were reported to appear linked to parvovirus B19, influenza, CMV and Epstein-Barr virus. The earlier analysis of some 560 of the donors excluded some 15 rarely observed V segments, including chromosome 9 orphons, because counts were too low. Sequencing depth was assumed to be roughly uniform across donors in the presence/absence analyses, though that assumption may not hold. A further reported finding was that TCR beta sequences accurately predicted the HLA-A and HLA-B alleles for most subjects in the first cohort. A later analysis associated about 16,000 TCR beta sequences with specific HLA alleles at a false discovery rate of 0.05. Strong co-occurrence of HLA alleles, especially DR and DQ, made assigning TCR associations to individual alleles difficult.

As concerns this clone: Its cognate antigen has yet to be identified. Qualities for individual bases were not recorded, and no much larger clone is one base off.

The CDR3, from cysteine to phenylalanine, totals 17 residues. The only DNA kept is the CDR3, 51 bases in frame from the first base. CDR1 and CDR2 are drawn from the germline V gene: MDHEN, SYDVKM. At the junction V is shortened by 3 bases and J by 5 bases; bases outside the gene matches: 14. The cohort comprised hundreds of healthy bone marrow donors. At the time of sampling, all cohort members were nominally healthy, though unrecorded immune exposures were likely present. The donor tested CMV seropositive, placing the donor among the 289 seropositive members of the cohort. A peripheral blood sample was provided by each donor, and peripheral blood mononuclear cells were used for TCR beta sequencing. Genomic DNA was extracted from the blood cell samples with the Qiagen DNeasy Blood Extraction Kit. The library was built by means of the immunoSEQ multiplex PCR assay. For the multiplex PCR, a mixture combining 60 forward primers for TCR Vbeta segments and 13 reverse primers for TCR Jbeta segments was used. A multiplex PCR assay on genomic DNA amplified the CDR3 region of rearranged TCR beta genes. The Illumina HiSeq System was used to sequence the amplified TCR beta libraries as 87-base-pair reads. Per the authors' processing: A later analysis tallied roughly 80 million unique TCR beta chains across the 610 or so repertoires, and some 10 million of those chains were shared by two or more donors. To remove PCR and sequencing errors, raw reads were error-corrected and collapsed into unique sequences using a nearest-neighbor algorithm that merged closely related sequences. Alignment of CDR3 sequences to IMGT reference sequences was used to assign V, D and J gene segments. For a sequence to be retained, a match of at least six nucleotides to both a V gene segment and a J gene segment was required. A rearrangement was called productive if the CDR3 had no stop codons and remained in frame with V and J, and every other rearrangement was called non-productive. CDR3 was defined according to IMGT convention as the region running from the second conserved V-encoded cysteine to the conserved J-encoded phenylalanine. The earlier analysis of some 550 of the donors excluded any sequence lacking an unambiguous match to a single V gene segment. In an earlier analysis of around 590 of the donors, a V segment was called functional when productive rearrangements were above 56.7%, and segregating when the standard deviation between donors exceeded 5%. To diagnose cytomegalovirus status from the catalog of TCR beta chain sequences, a statistical classification framework was built. In a later analysis, V and J genes were assigned by comparing TCR nucleotide sequences against IMGT/GENE-DB human TR gene sequences. The TCRdist pipeline was used in a later analysis to assign CDR3 sequences and most-parsimonious VDJ recombination scenarios. A later analysis defined each TCR beta chain by its CDR3 amino acid sequence plus V-gene family, and excluded reads lacking a unique V-gene family. As a way to deal with suspected cross-contamination and a sequencing artifact, a later analysis dropped 450 to 700 nucleotide sequences that were highly shared and had low generation probability. In a later analysis, a clonal expansion index for each public chain was calculated from normalized within-repertoire ranks of inferred template counts. A later analysis computed generation probabilities with a VDJ recombination model fitted to out-of-frame rearrangements, and checked the results against IGoR. A later analysis scored TCR-TCR, TCR-HLA and TCR-CMV co-occurrence with hypergeometric tests, applying a repertoire-size bias correction to TCR pairs. False discovery rates were estimated in a later analysis by permuting HLA or CMV assignments 20 times. In a later analysis, co-occurring TCRs were grouped using DBSCAN, and TCRdist sequence similarity was added for clustering within HLA-allele-positive subsets. Co-occurrence clustering excluded repertoires with fewer than 30,000 or more than 120,000 public chains, plus five with anomalous nucleotide sharing. The immuneACCESS repertoire file appears here via TCRdb, limited to in-frame rearrangements. These files lack a portion of the clones; in checked studies, under half of the deficit traces to unresolved V genes, and the cause of the others is not known. V, J and clone size reflect that table, while D and trimming were determined from the DNA. This sample comprises 120,000 to 150,000 clones, approximately 80% of them detected only once. The top ten clonotypes cover 6.2% of the sample.

The specimen sequenced was PBMCs. The sequence is built from TRBV28 and TRBJ2-5; 8 bases in the junction line up with TRBD2. The sequence derives from a woman between 40 and 50 years old in good health and CMV-seropositive. The bases are TGTGCCAGCAGTTTGCCCCTAGCGGGTTTGGGCGGGGAGACCCAGTACTTC. It encodes CASSLPLAGLGGETQYF.